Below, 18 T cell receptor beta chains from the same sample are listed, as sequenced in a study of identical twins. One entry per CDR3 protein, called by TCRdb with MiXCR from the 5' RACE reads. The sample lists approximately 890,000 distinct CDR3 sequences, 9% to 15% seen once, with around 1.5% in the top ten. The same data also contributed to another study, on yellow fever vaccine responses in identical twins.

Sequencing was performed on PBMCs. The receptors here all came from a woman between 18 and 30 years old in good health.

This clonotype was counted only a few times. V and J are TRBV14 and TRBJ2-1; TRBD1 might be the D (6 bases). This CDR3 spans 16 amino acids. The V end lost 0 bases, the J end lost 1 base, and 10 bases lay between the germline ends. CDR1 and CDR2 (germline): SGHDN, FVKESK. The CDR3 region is CASSQDDRMSYNEQFF. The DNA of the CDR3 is TGTGCCAGCAGCCAAGATGACAGGATGTCCTACAATGAGCAGTTCTTC.

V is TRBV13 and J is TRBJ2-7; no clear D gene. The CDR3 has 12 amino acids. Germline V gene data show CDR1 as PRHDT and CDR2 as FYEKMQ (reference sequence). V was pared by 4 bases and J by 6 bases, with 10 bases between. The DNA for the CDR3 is TGTGCCAGCAGCTCTAAATCGGGCGAGCAGTACTTC. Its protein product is CASSSKSGEQYF.

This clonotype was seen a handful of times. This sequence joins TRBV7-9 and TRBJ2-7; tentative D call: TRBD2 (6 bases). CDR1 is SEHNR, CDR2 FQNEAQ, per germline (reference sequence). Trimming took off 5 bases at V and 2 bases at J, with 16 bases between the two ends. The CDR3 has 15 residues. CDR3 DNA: TGTGCCAGCAGCCCCTTGGGGGGACTTCCCTACGAGCAGTACTTC. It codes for CASSPLGGLPYEQYF.

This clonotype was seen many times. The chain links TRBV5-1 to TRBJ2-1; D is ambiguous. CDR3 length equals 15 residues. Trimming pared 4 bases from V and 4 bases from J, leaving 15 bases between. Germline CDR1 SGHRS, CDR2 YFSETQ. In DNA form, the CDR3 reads TGCGCCAGCAGCCCCCGTAAGGATTCTTACAATGAGCAGTTCTTC. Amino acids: CASSPRKDSYNEQFF.

CDR3 sequence: CASSLVHTSYEQYF. Here the CDR3 DNA reads TGTGCCAGCAGCTTGGTACACACTTCCTACGAGCAGTACTTC. The chain has TRBV7-2 and TRBJ2-7; D is uncertain. V dropped 3 bases and J dropped 1 base, with 10 bases sitting between them. The CDR3 has 14 amino acids. CDR1 is SGHTA and CDR2 is FQGNSA in the germline V gene.

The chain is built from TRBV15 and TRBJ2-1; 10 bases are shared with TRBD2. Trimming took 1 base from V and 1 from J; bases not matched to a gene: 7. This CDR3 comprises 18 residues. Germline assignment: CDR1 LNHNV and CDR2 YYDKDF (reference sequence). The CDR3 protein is CATSRVLAGDRSYNEQFF. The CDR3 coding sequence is TGTGCCACCAGCAGAGTCCTAGCGGGAGATAGGTCCTACAATGAGCAGTTCTTC.

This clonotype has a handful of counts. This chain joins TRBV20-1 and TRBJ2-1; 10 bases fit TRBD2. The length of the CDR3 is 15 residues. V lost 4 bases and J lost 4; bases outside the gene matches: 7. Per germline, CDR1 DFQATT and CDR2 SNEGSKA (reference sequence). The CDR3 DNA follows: TGCAGTGCTACCGGGCTGACTAGCGGGTACAATGAGCAGTTCTTC. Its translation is CSATGLTSGYNEQFF.

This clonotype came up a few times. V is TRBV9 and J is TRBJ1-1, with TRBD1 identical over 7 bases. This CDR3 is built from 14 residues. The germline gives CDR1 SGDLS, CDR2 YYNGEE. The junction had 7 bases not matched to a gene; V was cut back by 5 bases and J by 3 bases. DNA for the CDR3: TGTGCCAGCAGTCCTGGCGGGACAGACACTGAAGCTTTCTTT. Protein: CASSPGGTDTEAFF.

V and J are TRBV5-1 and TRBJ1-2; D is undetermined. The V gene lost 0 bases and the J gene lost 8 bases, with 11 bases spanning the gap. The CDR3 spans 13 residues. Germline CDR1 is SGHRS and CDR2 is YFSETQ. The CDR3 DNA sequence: TGCGCCAGCAGCTTGGTAACTCCCTCCGGCTACACCTTC. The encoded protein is CASSLVTPSGYTF.

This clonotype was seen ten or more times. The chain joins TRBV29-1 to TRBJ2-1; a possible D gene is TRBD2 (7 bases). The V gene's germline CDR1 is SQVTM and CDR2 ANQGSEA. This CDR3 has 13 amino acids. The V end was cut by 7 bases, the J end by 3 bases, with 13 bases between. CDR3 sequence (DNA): TGCAGCGCTGGGGGGGCTAGCTACAATGAGCAGTTCTTC. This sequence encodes CSAGGASYNEQFF.

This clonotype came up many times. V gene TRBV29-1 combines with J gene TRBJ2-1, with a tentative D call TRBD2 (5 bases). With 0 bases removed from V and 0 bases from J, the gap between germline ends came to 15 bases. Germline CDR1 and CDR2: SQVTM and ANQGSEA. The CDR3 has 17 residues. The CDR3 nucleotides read TGCAGCGTTGAAGAGAGGGCGGATATTAGCTCCTACAATGAGCAGTTCTTC. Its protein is CSVEERADISSYNEQFF.

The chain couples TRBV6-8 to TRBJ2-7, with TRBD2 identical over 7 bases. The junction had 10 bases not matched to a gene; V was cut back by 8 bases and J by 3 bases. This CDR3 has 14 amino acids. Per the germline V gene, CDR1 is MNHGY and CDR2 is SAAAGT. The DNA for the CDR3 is TGTGCCAGCTATCGACTAGCTGAAATCTACGAGCAGTACTTC. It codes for CASYRLAEIYEQYF.

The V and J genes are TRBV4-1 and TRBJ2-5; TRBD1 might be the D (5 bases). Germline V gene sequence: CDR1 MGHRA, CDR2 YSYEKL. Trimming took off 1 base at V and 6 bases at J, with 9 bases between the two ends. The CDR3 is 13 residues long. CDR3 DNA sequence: TGCGCCAGCAGCCAAGGCAGGGAAAAGACCCAGTACTTC. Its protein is CASSQGREKTQYF.

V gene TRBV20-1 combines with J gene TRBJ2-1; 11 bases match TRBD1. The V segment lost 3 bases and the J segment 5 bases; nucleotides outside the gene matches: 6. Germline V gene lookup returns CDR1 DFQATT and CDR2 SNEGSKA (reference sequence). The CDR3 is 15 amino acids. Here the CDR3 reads CSARDRGRGNNEQFF. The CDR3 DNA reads TGCAGTGCTAGGGACAGGGGGCGAGGTAACAATGAGCAGTTCTTC.

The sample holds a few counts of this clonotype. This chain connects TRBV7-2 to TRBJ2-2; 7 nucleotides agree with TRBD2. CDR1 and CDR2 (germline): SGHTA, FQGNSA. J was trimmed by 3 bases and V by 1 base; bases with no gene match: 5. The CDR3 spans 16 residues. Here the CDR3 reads CASSLVGGSHTGELFF. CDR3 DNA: TGTGCCAGCAGCTTAGTCGGCGGGAGCCACACCGGGGAGCTGTTTTTT.

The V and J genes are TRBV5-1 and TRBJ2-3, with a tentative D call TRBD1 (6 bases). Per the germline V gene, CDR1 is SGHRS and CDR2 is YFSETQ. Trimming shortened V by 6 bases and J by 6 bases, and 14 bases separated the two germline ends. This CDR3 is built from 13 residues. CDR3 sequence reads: CASNVIQGDTQYF. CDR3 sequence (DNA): TGCGCCAGCAACGTCATACAGGGCGATACGCAGTATTTT.

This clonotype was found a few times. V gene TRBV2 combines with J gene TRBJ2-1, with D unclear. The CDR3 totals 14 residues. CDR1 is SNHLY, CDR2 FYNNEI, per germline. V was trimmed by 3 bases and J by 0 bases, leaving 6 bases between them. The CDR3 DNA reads TGTGCCAGCAGTGAGAGTCCCTCCTACAATGAGCAGTTCTTC. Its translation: CASSESPSYNEQFF.

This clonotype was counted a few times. The CDR3 bases are TGTGCCAGCACCGTCACGGCCTGGAGCAACTATGGCTACACCTTC. Its translation is CASTVTAWSNYGYTF. This sequence joins TRBV27 and TRBJ1-2; D is uncertain. The germline V gene encodes CDR1 MNHEY and CDR2 SMNVEV (reference sequence). The CDR3 is made up of 15 amino acids. V shed 7 bases and J shed 2 bases, with 17 bases lying between them.